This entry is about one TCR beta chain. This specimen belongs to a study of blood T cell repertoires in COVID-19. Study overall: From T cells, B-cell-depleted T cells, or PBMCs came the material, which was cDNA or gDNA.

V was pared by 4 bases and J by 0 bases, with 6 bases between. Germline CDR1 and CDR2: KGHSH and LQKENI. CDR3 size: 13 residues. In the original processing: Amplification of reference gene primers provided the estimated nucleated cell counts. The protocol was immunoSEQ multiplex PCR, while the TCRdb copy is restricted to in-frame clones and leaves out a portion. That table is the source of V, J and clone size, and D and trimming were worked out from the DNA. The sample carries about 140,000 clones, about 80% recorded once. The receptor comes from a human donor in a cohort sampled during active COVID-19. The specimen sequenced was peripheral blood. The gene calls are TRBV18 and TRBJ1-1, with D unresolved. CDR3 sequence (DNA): TGTGCCAGCTCACTACAGCTGAACACTGAAGCTTTCTTT. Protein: CASSLQLNTEAFF.